This T cell receptor (beta chain) was obtained from a study of cytomegalovirus exposure and HLA in healthy donors. Both 60 Vbeta primers and 13 Jbeta primers went into the PCR. Profiling relied on immunoSEQ multiplex PCR, and the TCRdb table lists in-frame clones only, not all of them. The repertoire consists of 150,000 to 200,000 clones, with under 85% occurring once and the leading ten covering 4.5% to 5.5%. Study-wide results and limits: Being productive about 87% or about 30% of the time was typical of most TCR beta V segments in an earlier analysis. The listing of roughly 160 TCR beta chains classed them as cytomegalovirus-associated. Donors belonging to an Asian-associated ancestry cluster reportedly showed fewer N-insertions in productive TCRs than the approximately 680-donor mean, according to what a later analysis found. Most TCR sequences were uncommon, yet certain public TCRs appeared in many donors.

After removal of 9 bases from V and 0 bases from J, the junction contained 13 bases not matched to a gene. This CDR3 comprises 17 residues. In germline, CDR1 is MRHNA, CDR2 SNTAGT. To note about this clone: The antigen is unknown.

Specimen: PBMCs. The chain couples TRBV6-4 to TRBJ1-5, with TRBD1 matching 8 bases. The TCR originated in a man aged 18 to 35 in good health and CMV-seronegative. The CDR3 is CARLDRAKGISNQPQHF. The CDR3, as DNA: TGTGCCAGACTGGACAGGGCCAAAGGGATTAGCAATCAGCCCCAGCATTTT.